This TCR beta chain emerged from a study of OX40 agonist ivuxolimab in advanced cancers. Study in general: Every 2 weeks, patients received ivuxolimab intravenously, dosed at 0.01 to 10 mg/kg. Dose-escalation patients' cancers were hepatocellular carcinoma, melanoma, renal cell or head and neck cancer.

J lost 3 bases, V lost 4 bases, and 4 bases had no gene match. The CDR3 is made up of 17 amino acids. Germline V gene lookup returns CDR1 LGHNA and CDR2 YSLEER. Only in-frame clones appear in the TCRdb table, and some are missing; sequencing was by immunoSEQ multiplex PCR. The sample carries over 75,000 clones, under 95% recorded once. The V and J genes are TRBV4-3 and TRBJ2-1; 15 bases line up with TRBD2. The source is an adult with an advanced solid tumor such as melanoma, head and neck, liver or kidney cancer. Sequenced here: CD4+ or CD8+ T cells sorted from blood, sampled in a trial of the OX40 agonist ivuxolimab. DNA of the CDR3: TGCGCCAGCAGCCGGACTAGCGGGAGGGCCGTCTACAATGAGCAGTTCTTC. Its translation: CASSRTSGRAVYNEQFF.